This T cell receptor beta chain came from a study of blood T cells in healthy people across ages. General study points: For the donors, CMV status was unknown and possibly confounded expanded clonotype changes.

Primers used in a second PCR of about 6 to 11 cycles were a sample-barcoded 5' primer and a J-beta primer mix. Every molecule of cDNA carried a tag from a template-switch adaptor with 12 random nucleotides. From each sample, at least 3 million paired-end reads containing CDR3 were obtained. TCRdb re-derived calls from the 5' RACE reads in MiXCR, one entry per CDR3 protein. Here the sample spans about 1.6 million distinct CDR3 sequences, about 35% being singletons. As for this clonotype: Antigen specificity is unknown.

The sample comprised blood. The receptor comes from a young woman in good health.

CDR3 in amino acids: CASSQSGTNTNTIYF. The CDR3 coding sequence is TGCGCCAGCAGCCAGAGCGGGACAAATACTAACACCATATATTTT. V is TRBV4-1 and J is TRBJ1-3; D perhaps matches TRBD1 (6 bases). The CDR3 runs to 15 residues. The V gene lost 3 bases and the J gene lost 7 bases, with 16 bases spanning the gap. In germline, CDR1 is MGHRA, CDR2 YSYEKL.